This T cell receptor (beta chain) was found in a study of T cell changes during pregnancy in multiple sclerosis. The table came from immunoSEQ multiplex PCR; TCRdb's copy has only in-frame clones and leaves some out. This table has fewer than 130,000 clones, roughly 92% appearing once. Germline V lookup: CDR1 GTSNPN, CDR2 SVGIG (reference sequence). This CDR3 region has 13 residues. V lost 0 bases and J 5 bases, leaving 11 bases between the germline ends. The sequences come from peripheral blood, collected after pregnancy. The origin of this receptor is a female donor with multiple sclerosis, enrolled in a pregnancy study. V is TRBV30 and J is TRBJ2-7, with D tentatively TRBD2 (5 bases). This CDR3 reads CAWSVSAGNEQYF. Here the CDR3 DNA reads TGTGCCTGGAGTGTATCGGCGGGTAACGAGCAGTACTTC.